This T cell receptor beta chain was retrieved from a study of Graves' ophthalmopathy and Graves' hyperthyroidism. The sequenced template was RNA, covering the TCR beta CDR3 region. Second-round multiplex PCR came after first-round RT-PCR with HTBI primers. TCRdb fed the multiplex PCR reads into MiXCR, producing one record per CDR3 protein. The table lists roughly 610,000 distinct CDR3 sequences, approximately 21% of them singletons. Trimming at V came to 3 bases and at J to 6 bases, leaving 7 bases not matched to a gene. The CDR3 loop spans 14 amino acids. General study results and limits: Among expanded thyroid clonotypes above 0.001 frequency, most also occurred in blood.

At least ten counts were recorded for this clonotype. Its antigen is still unknown. Pregnant or lactating patients and those with other autoimmune diseases or uncontrolled infections were excluded. The evidence that diagnosis relied on was clinical symptoms, serum thyroxine, TRAb, thyroid ultrasound and orbital computed tomography. The clonotype comes from a young woman with stable Graves' hyperthyroidism. Some clones in this sample may be carry-over from other donors' samples. The chain employs TRBV12-3 or TRBV12-4 and TRBJ2-7; 8 bases align to TRBD2. Sample: peripheral blood. CDR3 sequence: CASSFCGRRCEQYF. The CDR3 bases are TGTGCCAGCAGTTTTTGCGGGAGGAGGTGCGAGCAGTACTTC.